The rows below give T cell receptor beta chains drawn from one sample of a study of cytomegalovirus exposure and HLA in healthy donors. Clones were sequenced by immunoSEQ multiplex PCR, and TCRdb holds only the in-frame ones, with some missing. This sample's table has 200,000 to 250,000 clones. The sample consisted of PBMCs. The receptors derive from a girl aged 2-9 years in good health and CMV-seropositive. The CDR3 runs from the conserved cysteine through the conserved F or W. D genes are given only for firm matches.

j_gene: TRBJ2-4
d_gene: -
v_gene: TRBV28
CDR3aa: CASSLTGVAKNIQYF
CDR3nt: TGTGCCAGCAGTTTAACGGGAGTAGCCAAAAACATTCAGTACTTC

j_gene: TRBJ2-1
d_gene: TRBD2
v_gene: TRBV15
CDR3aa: CATSRALTSGSTIYNEQFF
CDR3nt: TGTGCCACCAGCAGAGCTCTAACTAGCGGGAGTACGATCTACAATGAGCAGTTCTTC

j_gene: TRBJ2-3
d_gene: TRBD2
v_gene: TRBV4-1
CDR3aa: CASSHTLAGTDTQYF
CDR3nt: TGCGCCAGCAGCCATACCCTAGCGGGCACAGATACGCAGTATTTT

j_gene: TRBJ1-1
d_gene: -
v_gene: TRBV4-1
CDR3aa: CASSPQRGGSGREAFF
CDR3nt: TGCGCCAGCAGCCCCCAGCGGGGAGGATCGGGCCGTGAAGCTTTCTTT

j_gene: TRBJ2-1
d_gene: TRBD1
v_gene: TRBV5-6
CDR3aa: CASSTYRGPSYNEQFF
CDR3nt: TGTGCCAGCAGCACCTACAGGGGACCCTCCTACAATGAGCAGTTCTTC

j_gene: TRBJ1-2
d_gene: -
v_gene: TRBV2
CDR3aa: CASSYLYGYTF
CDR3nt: TGTGCCAGCAGCTACCTTTATGGCTACACCTTC

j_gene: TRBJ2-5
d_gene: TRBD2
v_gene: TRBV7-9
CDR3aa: CASSSLAGVYETQYF
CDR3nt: TGTGCCAGCAGCTCCCTAGCGGGAGTTTACGAGACCCAGTACTTC

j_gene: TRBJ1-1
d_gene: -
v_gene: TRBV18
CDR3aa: CASSPQSRGPNTEAFF
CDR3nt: TGTGCCAGCTCACCACAGTCCCGAGGCCCGAACACTGAAGCTTTCTTT

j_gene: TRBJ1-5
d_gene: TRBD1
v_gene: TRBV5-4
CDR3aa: CASSYTGTGGVFGQPQHF
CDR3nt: TGTGCCAGCAGCTATACTGGTACAGGGGGAGTTTTCGGTCAGCCCCAGCATTTT

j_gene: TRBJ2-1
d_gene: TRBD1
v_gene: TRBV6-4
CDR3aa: CASSDRFRTGENGEQFF
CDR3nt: TGTGCCAGCAGTGACCGCTTTCGGACAGGGGAGAATGGTGAGCAGTTCTTC

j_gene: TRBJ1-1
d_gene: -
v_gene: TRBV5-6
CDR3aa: CASSLGAVGPIEAFF
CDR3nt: TGTGCCAGCAGCTTGGGCGCCGTTGGGCCTATTGAAGCTTTCTTT

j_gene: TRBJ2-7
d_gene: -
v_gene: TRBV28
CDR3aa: CASSLPLGNSSYEQYF
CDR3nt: TGTGCCAGCAGTTTACCCCTCGGGAACAGCTCCTACGAGCAGTACTTC

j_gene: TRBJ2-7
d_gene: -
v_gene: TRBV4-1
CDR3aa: CASSQHRDIPLRYEQYF
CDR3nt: TGCGCCAGCAGCCAACACCGGGACATCCCCCTCCGTTACGAGCAGTACTTC

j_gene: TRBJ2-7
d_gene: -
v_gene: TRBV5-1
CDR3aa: CASSGAGGRYEQYF
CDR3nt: TGCGCCAGCAGCGGGGCAGGCGGCCGATACGAGCAGTACTTC

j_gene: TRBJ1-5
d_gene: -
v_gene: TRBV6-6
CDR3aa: CASNRAYSNQPQHF
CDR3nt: TGTGCCAGCAACAGAGCCTATAGCAATCAGCCCCAGCATTTT

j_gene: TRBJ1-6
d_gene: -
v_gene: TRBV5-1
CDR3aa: CASSFGSNSPLHF
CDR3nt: TGCGCCAGCAGCTTCGGGAGTAATTCACCCCTCCACTTT

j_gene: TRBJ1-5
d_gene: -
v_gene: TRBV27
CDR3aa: CASSSQHSNQPQHF
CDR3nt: TGTGCCAGCAGTTCGCAACATAGCAATCAGCCCCAGCATTTT

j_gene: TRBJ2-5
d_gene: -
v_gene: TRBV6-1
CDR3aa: CASIPLQGPQETQYF
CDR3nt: TGTGCCAGCATCCCCTTACAGGGACCCCAAGAGACCCAGTACTTC

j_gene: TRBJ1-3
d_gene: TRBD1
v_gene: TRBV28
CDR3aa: CASSYRDRDRNTIYF
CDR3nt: TGTGCCAGCAGTTACCGGGACAGGGACAGAAACACCATATATTTT

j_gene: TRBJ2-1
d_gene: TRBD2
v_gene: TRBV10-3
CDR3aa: CAISGTSGVDNEQFF
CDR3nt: TGTGCCATCAGCGGAACCAGCGGGGTGGACAATGAGCAGTTCTTC

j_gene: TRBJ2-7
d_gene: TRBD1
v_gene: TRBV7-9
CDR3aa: CASSLGGQGGNEQYF
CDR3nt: TGTGCCAGCAGCTTAGGCGGACAGGGAGGCAACGAGCAGTACTTC

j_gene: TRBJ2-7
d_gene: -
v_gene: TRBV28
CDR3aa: CASSFTRREQYF
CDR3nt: TGTGCCAGCAGTTTCACCCGGCGGGAGCAGTACTTC

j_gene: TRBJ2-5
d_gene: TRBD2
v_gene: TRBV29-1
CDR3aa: CSVAEGAGGPGETQYF
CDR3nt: TGCAGCGTGGCCGAGGGTGCGGGAGGGCCCGGGGAGACCCAGTACTTC

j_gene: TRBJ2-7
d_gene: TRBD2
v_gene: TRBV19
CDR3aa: CASSFTGTSTYEQYF
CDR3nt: TGTGCCAGTAGTTTTACCGGGACTAGTACCTACGAGCAGTACTTC

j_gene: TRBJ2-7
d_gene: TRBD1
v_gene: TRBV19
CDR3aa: CASSAYRGPYEQYF
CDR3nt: TGTGCCAGTAGTGCCTACAGGGGCCCCTACGAGCAGTACTTC

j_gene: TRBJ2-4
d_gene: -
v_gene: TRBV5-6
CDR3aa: CASSLLGPTENIQYF
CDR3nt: TGTGCCAGCAGCTTATTGGGCCCGACAGAAAACATTCAGTACTTC

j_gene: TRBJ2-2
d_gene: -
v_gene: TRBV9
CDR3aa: CASNKGSGGETGELFF
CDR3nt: TGTGCCAGCAATAAGGGTAGCGGTGGGGAAACCGGGGAGCTGTTTTTT

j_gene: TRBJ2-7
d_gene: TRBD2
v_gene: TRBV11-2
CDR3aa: CASSLDHWGLTYEQYF
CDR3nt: TGTGCCAGCAGCTTAGATCATTGGGGACTAACCTACGAGCAGTACTTC

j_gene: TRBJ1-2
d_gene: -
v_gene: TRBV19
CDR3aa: CASSTHGTANYGYTF
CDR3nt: TGTGCCAGTAGTACACACGGAACAGCTAACTATGGCTACACCTTC

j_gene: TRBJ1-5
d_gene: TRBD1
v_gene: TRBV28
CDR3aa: CASSLGKGAGQPQHF
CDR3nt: TGTGCCAGCAGCCTGGGTAAGGGGGCAGGTCAGCCCCAGCATTTT

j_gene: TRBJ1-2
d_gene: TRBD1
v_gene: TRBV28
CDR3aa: CASKGQGIYGYTF
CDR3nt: TGTGCCAGCAAGGGACAGGGTATCTATGGCTACACCTTC

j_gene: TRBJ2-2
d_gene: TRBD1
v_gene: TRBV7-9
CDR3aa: CASSLSPTGADTGELFF
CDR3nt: TGTGCCAGCAGCCTATCCCCGACAGGGGCAGACACCGGGGAGCTGTTTTTT

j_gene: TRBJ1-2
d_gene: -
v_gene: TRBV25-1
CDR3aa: CASSEFEKPYGYTF
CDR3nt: TGTGCCAGCAGTGAATTCGAGAAGCCCTATGGCTACACCTTC

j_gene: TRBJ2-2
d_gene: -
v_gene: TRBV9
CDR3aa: CASSVDEGGNTGELFF
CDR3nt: TGTGCCAGCAGCGTAGACGAAGGGGGGAACACCGGGGAGCTGTTTTTT

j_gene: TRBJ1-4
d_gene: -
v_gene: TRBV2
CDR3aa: CASSERGVPNEKLFF
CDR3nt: TGTGCCAGCAGTGAAAGGGGCGTACCTAATGAAAAACTGTTTTTT

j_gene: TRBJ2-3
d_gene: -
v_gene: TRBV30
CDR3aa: CAWSLRGNTQYF
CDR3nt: TGTGCCTGGAGTCTCAGGGGCAATACGCAGTATTTT

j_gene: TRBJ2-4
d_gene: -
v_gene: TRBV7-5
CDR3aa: CVRSLFLGQGLKNIQYF
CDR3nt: TGTGTCAGAAGCTTATTTCTGGGACAAGGCCTTAAAAACATTCAGTACTTC

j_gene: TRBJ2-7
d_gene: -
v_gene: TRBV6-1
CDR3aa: CASGQTYEQYF
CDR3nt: TGTGCCAGTGGACAGACCTACGAGCAGTACTTC

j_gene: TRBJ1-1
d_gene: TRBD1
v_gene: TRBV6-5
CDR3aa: CASSKMTGTEAFF
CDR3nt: TGTGCCAGCAGTAAAATGACAGGGACTGAAGCTTTCTTT

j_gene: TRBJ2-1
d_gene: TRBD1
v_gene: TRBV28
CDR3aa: CASTRDRSYNEQFF
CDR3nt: TGTGCCAGCACCCGGGACAGAAGCTACAATGAGCAGTTCTTC

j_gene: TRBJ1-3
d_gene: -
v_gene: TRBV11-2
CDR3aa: CASSLRSPIEGSGNTIYF
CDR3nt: TGTGCCAGCAGCTTACGATCGCCAATCGAGGGATCTGGAAACACCATATATTTT

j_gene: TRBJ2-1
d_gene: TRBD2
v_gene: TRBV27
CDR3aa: CASQLRPGTSGYNEQFF
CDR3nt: TGTGCCAGCCAACTAAGACCCGGGACTAGCGGTTACAATGAGCAGTTCTTC

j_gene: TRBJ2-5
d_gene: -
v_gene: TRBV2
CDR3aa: CASNIRQDQETQYF
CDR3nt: TGTGCCAGCAACATTAGGCAGGACCAAGAGACCCAGTACTTC

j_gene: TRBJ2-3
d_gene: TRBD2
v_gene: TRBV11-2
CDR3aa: CASSLLTSGSPDTQYF
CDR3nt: TGTGCCAGCAGCTTACTAACTAGCGGGAGTCCAGATACGCAGTATTTT

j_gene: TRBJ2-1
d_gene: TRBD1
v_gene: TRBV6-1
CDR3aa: CASTGTGGPYNEQFF
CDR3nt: TGTGCCAGCACCGGGACAGGAGGCCCCTACAATGAGCAGTTCTTC

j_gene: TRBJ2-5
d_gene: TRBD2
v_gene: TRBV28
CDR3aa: CASRGSSGRDQETQYF
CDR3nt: TGTGCCAGCAGAGGTTCTAGCGGGAGGGACCAAGAGACCCAGTACTTC

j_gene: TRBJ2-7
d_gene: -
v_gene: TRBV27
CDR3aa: CACGDGYYEQYF
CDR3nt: TGTGCCTGTGGAGACGGTTACTACGAGCAGTACTTC

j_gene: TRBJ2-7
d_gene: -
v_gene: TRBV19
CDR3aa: CASSTLDSYEQYF
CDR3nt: TGTGCCAGTAGTACCTTGGACAGCTACGAGCAGTACTTC

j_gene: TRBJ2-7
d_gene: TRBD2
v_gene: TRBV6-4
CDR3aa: CASSPGLGYEQYF
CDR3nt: TGTGCCAGCAGCCCCGGACTAGGCTACGAGCAGTACTTC

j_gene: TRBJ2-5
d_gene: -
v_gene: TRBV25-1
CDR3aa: CASSEGAFQETQYF
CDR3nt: TGTGCCAGCAGTGAGGGCGCCTTCCAAGAGACCCAGTACTTC

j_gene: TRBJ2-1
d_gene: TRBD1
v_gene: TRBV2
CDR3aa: CASSPRPTGSNEQFF
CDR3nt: TGTGCCAGCAGCCCCAGGCCGACAGGGTCCAATGAGCAGTTCTTC

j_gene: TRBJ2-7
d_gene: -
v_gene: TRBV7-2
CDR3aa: CASSFVGQPHALVAYEQYF
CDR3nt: TGTGCCAGCAGCTTCGTAGGACAGCCCCATGCTCTCGTAGCCTACGAGCAGTACTTC

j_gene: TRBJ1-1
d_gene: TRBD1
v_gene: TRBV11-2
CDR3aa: CASSLRDSLKGTEAFF
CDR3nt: TGTGCCAGCAGCCTCAGGGACAGCCTGAAGGGCACTGAAGCTTTCTTT

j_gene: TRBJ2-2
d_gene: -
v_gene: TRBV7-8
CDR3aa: CASRRTGTWVGELFF
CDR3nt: TGTGCCAGCAGACGCACCGGGACATGGGTCGGGGAGCTGTTTTTT

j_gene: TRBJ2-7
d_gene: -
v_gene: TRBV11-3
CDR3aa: CASSQGIGHEQYF
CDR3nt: TGTGCCAGCAGTCAGGGAATAGGGCACGAGCAGTACTTC

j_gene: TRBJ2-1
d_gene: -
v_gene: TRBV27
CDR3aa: CASKDEVSYNEQFF
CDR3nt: TGTGCCAGCAAAGACGAGGTGTCCTACAATGAGCAGTTCTTC

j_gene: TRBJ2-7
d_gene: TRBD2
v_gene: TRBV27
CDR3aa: CASRGPPGGQYF
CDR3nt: TGTGCCAGCAGAGGGCCGCCGGGGGGGCAGTACTTC

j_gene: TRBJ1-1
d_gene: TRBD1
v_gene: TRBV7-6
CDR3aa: CASSYRGDGRMNTEAFF
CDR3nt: TGTGCCAGCAGCTACAGGGGAGATGGTAGAATGAACACTGAAGCTTTCTTT